One sample yielded the 11 T cell receptor beta chains listed below, sequenced in a study of beta chain features in type 1 diabetes. Isolated RNA was reverse transcribed in full, so expressed TCRB transcripts were sequenced. The repertoire was sequenced with immunoSEQ multiplex PCR; TCRdb's copy has only in-frame clones and lacks some. The table lists about 320,000 clones, 14% of them singletons. The sequencing sample was made of central memory CD4+ T cells from blood. The receptors here all came from a man in his thirties or forties in good health.

This clone was found many times. CDR3 amino acids: CASSLASGKRGKFF. For the CDR3, the DNA is TGTGCCAGCAGCTTAGCTTCCGGAAAAAGGGGGAAGTTCTTC. The chain combines TRBV7-9 with TRBJ2-1; D perhaps matches TRBD1 (6 bases). CDR1 is SEHNR and CDR2 is FQNEAQ in the germline V gene (reference sequence). The CDR3 has 14 amino acids. The V end lost 0 bases, the J end lost 14 bases, and 17 bases lay between the germline ends. Full variable domain (remainder filled in from reference TRBV7-9 and TRBJ2-1): DTGVSQNPRHKITKRGQNVTFRCDPISEHNRLYWYRQTLGQGPEFLTYFQNEAQLEKSRLLSDRFSAERPKGSFSTLEIQRTEQGDSAMYLCASSLASGKRGKFFGPGTRLTVL.

This clone was seen many times. The V and J genes are TRBV12-5 and TRBJ2-3; D not resolved. From germline, CDR1 is LGHNT and CDR2 FRNRAP. With 3 bases removed from V and 4 bases from J, the gap between germline ends came to 8 bases. This CDR3 has 13 amino acids. This chain's CDR3 is CASGLGRSDTQYF. The CDR3 nucleotides read TGTGCTAGTGGTTTAGGCAGGTCAGATACGCAGTATTTT.

The genes are TRBV6-1 and TRBJ1-4; the D gene is possibly TRBD1 (6 bases). This CDR3 comprises 14 residues. Trimming stripped 3 bases from V and 8 bases from J, with 13 bases between. Germline V gene sequence: CDR1 MNHNS, CDR2 SASEGT. The CDR3 DNA reads TGTGCCAGCAGTGACAGGGGAACGAGGGAAAAACTGTTTTTT. As protein: CASSDRGTREKLFF.

The chain has TRBV30 and TRBJ1-5, with TRBD1 identical over 7 bases. Germline V gives CDR1 GTSNPN, CDR2 SVGIG (reference sequence). After removal of 5 bases from V and 0 bases from J, the junction contained 7 bases not matched to a gene. The CDR3 covers 15 residues. The CDR3 region is CAWAQTGYSNQPQHF. CDR3 nucleotide sequence: TGTGCCTGGGCGCAGACAGGGTATAGCAATCAGCCCCAGCATTTT.

This clone was detected many times. The chain uses TRBV18 and TRBJ2-3; 7 nucleotides align to TRBD1. V lost 2 bases and J lost 3; bases outside the gene matches: 8. The CDR3 covers 16 residues. The germline V gene has CDR1 KGHSH and CDR2 LQKENI. The CDR3 nucleotides read TGTGCCAGCTCACCAAAGGGGGACAGAATTACAGATACGCAGTATTTT. Protein sequence: CASSPKGDRITDTQYF.

This clone was detected only a few times. The chain has TRBV18 and TRBJ2-2; perhaps TRBD1 as D (6 bases). The CDR3 has 15 residues. Germline V gene lookup returns CDR1 KGHSH and CDR2 LQKENI. Trimming left V 3 bases short and J 6 bases short, with 14 bases between. The CDR3: CASSPETGPSGELFF. For the CDR3, the DNA is TGTGCCAGCTCACCGGAGACAGGACCGTCCGGGGAGCTGTTTTTT.

J is TRBJ1-2 and V is TRBV10-3; possible D gene TRBD1, 6 bases. From germline, CDR1 is ENHRY and CDR2 SYGVKD. V was shortened by 5 bases and J by 2 bases, with 12 bases between the two germline ends. CDR3 size: 14 residues. CDR3 region: CAISSGHQNYGYTF. The CDR3 DNA reads TGTGCCATCAGTTCGGGACACCAGAACTATGGCTACACCTTC.

The chain employs TRBV25-1 and TRBJ1-1; D remains unclear. The germline V gene encodes CDR1 MGHDK and CDR2 SYGVNS. There are 12 residues in the CDR3. V was trimmed by 5 bases and J by 6 bases, leaving 10 bases between them. The CDR3, as DNA: TGTGCCAGCAGTAATTCGGTTTCTGAAGCTTTCTTT. It translates to CASSNSVSEAFF.

The rearrangement links TRBV7-2 to TRBJ2-5; D uncertain. Germline V lookup: CDR1 SGHTA, CDR2 FQGNSA. The CDR3 spans 14 residues. V was trimmed by 1 base and J by 5 bases, leaving 11 bases between them. The CDR3 region is CASSLGAEGETQYF. CDR3 sequence (DNA): TGTGCCAGCAGCTTAGGAGCCGAAGGGGAGACCCAGTACTTC.

This clone was seen a few times. The chain has TRBV5-1 and TRBJ2-5; possibly TRBD1 for D (5 bases). CDR3 length equals 15 residues. V dropped 2 bases and J dropped 2 bases, with 13 bases sitting between them. Per germline, CDR1 SGHRS and CDR2 YFSETQ. The CDR3: CASSFVARAQETQYF. The CDR3 DNA reads as TGCGCCAGCAGCTTCGTGGCCAGGGCGCAAGAGACCCAGTACTTC.

The rearrangement links TRBV5-1 to TRBJ1-4, with D possibly being TRBD1 (5 bases). The V end was cut by 7 bases, the J end by 6 bases, with 13 bases between. CDR3 length equals 13 residues. Looked up from germline, CDR1 is SGHRS and CDR2 is YFSETQ. The CDR3 spells CASSPGVDEKLFF. The CDR3 DNA sequence: TGCGCCAGCTCCCCGGGGGTGGATGAAAAACTGTTTTTT.